The 12 T cell receptor beta chains listed next were all sequenced from one sample in a study of T cells after yellow fever vaccination. A single record per CDR3 protein comes from TCRdb applying MiXCR to the 5' RACE reads. Of under 300,000 distinct CDR3 sequences in the sample, roughly 13% were seen once. The sequenced sample was CD4+ T cells sorted from PBMCs, obtained 45 days after the yellow fever booster vaccination. These receptors were collected from a man aged 25 to 40 who received the YFV17D yellow fever vaccine.

The chain uses TRBV7-2 and TRBJ2-1; D unclear. V was cut by 4 bases and J by 3 bases, with 7 bases left in between. Germline CDR1 SGHTA, CDR2 FQGNSA. This CDR3 region has 13 residues. As DNA, the CDR3 is TGTGCCAGCAGCTCCTCCCACTACAATGAGCAGTTCTTC. It is translated as CASSSSHYNEQFF.

V gene TRBV29-1 combines with J gene TRBJ2-3; weak D call: TRBD2 (6 bases). The V and J ends lost 4 bases and 0 bases respectively, with 11 bases between them. The V gene's germline CDR1 is SQVTM and CDR2 ANQGSEA. The CDR3 runs to 14 residues. The CDR3: CSVVQGLSTDTQYF. CDR3 coding DNA: TGCAGCGTTGTTCAGGGACTGAGCACAGATACGCAGTATTTT.

The table lists this clonotype with a few counts. The rearrangement uses TRBV7-3 and TRBJ1-1; 9 bases are shared with TRBD1. Germline CDR1 is SGHTA and CDR2 is FQGTGA. CDR3 length: 13 amino acids. With V trimmed by 4 bases and J by 5 bases, 2 bases remained unmatched. CDR3 residues: CASSYRGLTEAFF. DNA of the CDR3: TGTGCCAGCAGCTACAGGGGGCTTACTGAAGCTTTCTTT.

This clonotype was counted a few times. V usage is TRBV28 and J usage is TRBJ2-3; 10 bases fit TRBD2. Trimming took 5 bases from V and 3 from J; bases not matched to a gene: 14. This CDR3 is built from 18 residues. CDR1 and CDR2 from the germline V gene are MDHEN and SYDVKM. CDR3 sequence reads: CASSRLVLTSGFTDTQYF. The CDR3 coding sequence is TGTGCCAGCAGTAGGCTAGTACTGACTAGCGGGTTTACAGATACGCAGTATTTT. Using reference TRBV28 and TRBJ2-3 for the parts outside the CDR3, the full variable domain is DVKVTQSSRYLVKRTGEKVFLECVQDMDHENMFWYRQDPGLGLRLIYFSYDVKMKEKGDIPEGYSVSREKKERFSLILESASTNQTSMYLCASSRLVLTSGFTDTQYFGPGTRLTVL.

This clonotype came up many times. The genes are TRBV6-5 and TRBJ2-4, with D perhaps matching TRBD1 (5 bases). Germline V lookup: CDR1 MNHEY, CDR2 SVGAGI. V lost 0 bases and J lost 8, with 11 bases in between. The CDR3 totals 14 residues. CDR3 residues: CASSYSMGRDIQYF. CDR3 nucleotide sequence: TGTGCCAGCAGTTACTCCATGGGCAGGGACATTCAGTACTTC.

This chain connects TRBV20-1 to TRBJ2-2; 8 positions agree with TRBD2. V trimming: 0 bases; J trimming: 0 bases; junction bases outside the gene matches: 6. CDR3 size: 17 residues. CDR1 is DFQATT and CDR2 is SNEGSKA in the germline V gene (reference sequence). The CDR3 coding sequence is TGCAGTGCTAGAGATTCGGGTAGCGGGGCGAACACCGGGGAGCTGTTTTTT. Translation gives CSARDSGSGANTGELFF.

The chain is built from TRBV5-1 and TRBJ2-1; D is perhaps TRBD2 (6 bases). The CDR3 is made up of 14 amino acids. Germline loops: CDR1 SGHRS, CDR2 YFSETQ. V lost 4 bases to trimming and J lost 6 bases, with 14 bases between them. In DNA, the CDR3 is TGCGCCAGCAGCAGTAACACACTAGCCAATGAGCAGTTCTTC. This codes for CASSSNTLANEQFF.

This clonotype was observed a handful of times. This rearrangement joins TRBV29-1 to TRBJ2-4; D gene unclear. Trimming took off 4 bases at V and 0 bases at J, with 10 bases between the two ends. Germline V gene sequence: CDR1 SQVTM, CDR2 ANQGSEA. The length of the CDR3 is 14 residues. As DNA, the CDR3 is TGCAGCGTTGTTCAGAGGCTAGCCAAAAACATTCAGTACTTC. Amino acids: CSVVQRLAKNIQYF.

This clonotype was observed a few times. V gene TRBV7-3 combines with J gene TRBJ1-6; 10 positions agree with TRBD1. V lost 4 bases and J lost 6; bases outside the gene matches: 3. The CDR3 totals 15 residues. The germline V gene encodes CDR1 SGHTA and CDR2 FQGTGA. The CDR3: CASSSRDRGNSPLHF. The CDR3 DNA is TGTGCCAGCAGCTCCCGGGACAGGGGTAATTCACCCCTCCACTTT.

This chain connects TRBV7-2 to TRBJ1-2; possibly TRBD1 for D (6 bases). Per germline, CDR1 SGHTA and CDR2 FQGNSA. With 5 bases removed from V and 4 bases from J, the gap between germline ends came to 11 bases. CDR3 length equals 13 residues. The CDR3 here is CASSQTGIYGYTF. CDR3 in DNA: TGTGCCAGCAGCCAAACAGGGATCTATGGCTACACCTTC.

J is TRBJ2-1 and V is TRBV5-1; D unclear. The CDR3 loop spans 15 amino acids. The V and J ends lost 0 bases and 4 bases respectively, with 11 bases between them. Germline V gene lookup returns CDR1 SGHRS and CDR2 YFSETQ. The CDR3 bases are TGCGCCAGCAGCTTGGGCCAGGACCCTTACAATGAGCAGTTCTTC. It encodes CASSLGQDPYNEQFF.

This clonotype was recorded a few times. The chain employs TRBV3-1 and TRBJ2-7, with 9 bases identical to TRBD2. The CDR3 sequence is 17 residues long. The J segment lost 2 bases and the V segment lost 2 bases, leaving 10 bases of the junction unmatched. CDR1 is LGHDT and CDR2 is YNNKEL in the germline V gene (reference sequence). Here the CDR3 reads CASSQSPGASGTYEQYF. The CDR3 DNA is TGTGCCAGCAGCCAATCTCCCGGGGCTAGCGGGACCTACGAGCAGTACTTC.